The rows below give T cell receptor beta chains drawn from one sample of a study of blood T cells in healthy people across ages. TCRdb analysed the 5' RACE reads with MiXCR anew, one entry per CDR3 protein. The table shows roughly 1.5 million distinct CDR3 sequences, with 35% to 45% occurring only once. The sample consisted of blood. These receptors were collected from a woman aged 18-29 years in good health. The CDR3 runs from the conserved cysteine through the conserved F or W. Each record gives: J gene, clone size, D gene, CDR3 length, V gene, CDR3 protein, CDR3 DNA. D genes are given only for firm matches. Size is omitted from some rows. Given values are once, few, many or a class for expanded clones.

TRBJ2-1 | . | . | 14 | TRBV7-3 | CASSSSDLSNEQFF | TGTGCCAGCAGCTCATCCGACTTAAGCAATGAGCAGTTCTTC
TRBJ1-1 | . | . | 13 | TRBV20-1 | CSARSQWPPEAFF | TGCAGTGCTAGGTCTCAGTGGCCCCCTGAAGCTTTCTTT
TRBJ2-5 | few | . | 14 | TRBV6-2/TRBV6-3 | CASTNAPSRETQYF | TGTGCCAGCACTAACGCCCCTAGCAGGGAGACCCAGTACTTC
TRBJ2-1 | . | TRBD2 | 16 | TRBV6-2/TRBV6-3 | CASSYQGLARDNEQFF | TGTGCCAGCAGTTACCAGGGACTAGCGCGGGACAATGAGCAGTTCTTC
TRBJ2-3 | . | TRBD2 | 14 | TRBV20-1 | CSAPGLASTDTQYF | TGCAGTGCTCCTGGACTAGCGAGCACAGATACGCAGTATTTT
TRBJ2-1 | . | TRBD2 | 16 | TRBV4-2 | CASSQETLEGGETQFF | TGTGCCAGCAGCCAAGAAACCCTAGAGGGAGGGGAGACCCAGTTCTTC
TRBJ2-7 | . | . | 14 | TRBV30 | CAWSSSSRSYEQYF | TGTGCCTGGAGTTCTAGCAGCCGCTCCTACGAGCAGTACTTC
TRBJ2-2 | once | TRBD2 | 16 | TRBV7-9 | CASSPASGRSTGELFF | TGTGCCAGCAGCCCTGCTAGCGGGAGAAGCACCGGGGAGCTGTTTTTT
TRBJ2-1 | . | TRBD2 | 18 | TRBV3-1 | CASSQKGLAGSSYNEQFF | TGTGCCAGCAGCCAAAAAGGGCTAGCGGGGTCCTCCTACAATGAGCAGTTCTTC
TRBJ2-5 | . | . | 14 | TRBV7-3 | CANSLAGVGETQYF | TGTGCCAACAGCTTAGCAGGGGTTGGAGAGACCCAGTACTTC
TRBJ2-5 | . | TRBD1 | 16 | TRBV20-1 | CSARVGTGWTEETQYF | TGCAGTGCTAGAGTTGGGACAGGGTGGACAGAAGAGACCCAGTACTTC
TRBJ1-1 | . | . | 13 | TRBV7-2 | CASSLVLRSEAFF | TGTGCCAGCAGCTTAGTTTTGCGGTCGGAAGCTTTCTTT
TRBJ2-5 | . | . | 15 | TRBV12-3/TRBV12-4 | CASSFGGIPQETQYF | TGTGCCAGCAGTTTCGGCGGGATCCCCCAAGAGACCCAGTACTTC
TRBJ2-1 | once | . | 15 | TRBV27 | CASSSLDSSYNEQFF | TGTGCCAGCAGTTCCCTCGACAGCTCCTACAATGAGCAGTTCTTC
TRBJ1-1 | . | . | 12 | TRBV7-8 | CASSLGSGEAFF | TGTGCCAGCAGCTTAGGGTCCGGGGAGGCTTTCTTT
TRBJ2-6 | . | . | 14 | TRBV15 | CATSMNGGANVLTF | TGTGCCACCAGCATGAATGGGGGGGCCAACGTCCTGACTTTC
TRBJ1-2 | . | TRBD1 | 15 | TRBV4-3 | CASSHTGEVGYGYTF | TGCGCCAGCAGCCATACAGGGGAAGTCGGCTATGGCTACACCTTC
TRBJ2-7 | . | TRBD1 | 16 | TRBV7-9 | CASSLLAGDRVNEQYF | TGTGCCAGCAGCTTATTGGCCGGGGACAGGGTCAATGAGCAGTACTTC
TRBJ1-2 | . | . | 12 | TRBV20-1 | CSAWDGIYGYTF | TGCAGTGCCTGGGACGGTATCTATGGCTACACCTTC
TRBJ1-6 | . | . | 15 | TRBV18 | CASRSGPYYNSPLHF | TGTGCCAGCAGATCAGGACCCTACTATAATTCACCCCTCCACTTT
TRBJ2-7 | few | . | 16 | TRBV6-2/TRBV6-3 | CASSPLAPEFGYEQYF | TGTGCCAGCAGCCCGCTAGCGCCAGAGTTTGGTTACGAGCAGTACTTC
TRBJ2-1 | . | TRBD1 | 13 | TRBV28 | CASRNGQGNEQFF | TGTGCCAGCAGAAACGGACAGGGCAATGAGCAGTTCTTC
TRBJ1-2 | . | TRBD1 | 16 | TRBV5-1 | CASSLGQGLTSYGYTF | TGCGCCAGCAGCCTGGGACAGGGATTGACTAGCTATGGCTACACCTTC
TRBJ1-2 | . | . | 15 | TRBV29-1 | CSVVMVDRSNYGYTF | TGCAGCGTTGTTATGGTTGACCGATCCAACTATGGCTACACCTTC
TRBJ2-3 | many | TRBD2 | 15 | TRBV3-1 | CASSPAGLETDTQYF | TGTGCCAGCAGTCCAGCGGGACTAGAAACAGATACGCAGTATTTT
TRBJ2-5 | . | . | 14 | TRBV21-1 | CASSKVTSLETQYF | TGTGCCAGCAGCAAAGTCACTAGCTTAGAGACCCAGTACTTC
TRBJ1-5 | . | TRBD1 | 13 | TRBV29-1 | CSAQGQGDQPQHF | TGCAGCGCACAGGGACAGGGTGATCAGCCCCAGCATTTT
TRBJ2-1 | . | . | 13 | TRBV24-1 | CATRGRNYNEQFF | TGTGCCACCCGTGGGCGAAACTACAATGAGCAGTTCTTC
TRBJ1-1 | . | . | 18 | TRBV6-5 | CASSYRPGSGGMNTEAFF | TGTGCCAGCAGTTATCGTCCAGGGAGCGGGGGAATGAACACTGAAGCTTTCTTT
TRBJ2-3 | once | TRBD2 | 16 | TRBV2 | CAISEAGASSTDTQYF | TGTGCCATCAGTGAAGCGGGGGCTAGCAGCACAGATACGCAGTATTTT
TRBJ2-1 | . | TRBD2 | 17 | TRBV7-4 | CASSSTRLAGECNEQFF | TGTGCCAGCAGCTCGACCCGTCTGGCGGGAGAGTGCAATGAGCAGTTCTTC
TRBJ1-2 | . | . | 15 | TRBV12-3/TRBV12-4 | CASSLAARARAGYTF | TGTGCCAGCAGTTTAGCCGCCAGGGCACGGGCTGGCTACACCTTC
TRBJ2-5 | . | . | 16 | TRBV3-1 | CASRKFGAPTQETQYF | TGTGCCAGCAGGAAGTTCGGGGCGCCGACCCAAGAGACCCAGTACTTC
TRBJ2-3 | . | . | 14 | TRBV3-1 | CASSLRALGDTQYF | TGTGCCAGCAGCCTTCGTGCTTTGGGTGATACGCAGTATTTT
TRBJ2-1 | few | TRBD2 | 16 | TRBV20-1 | CSARDTSGGRYNEQFF | TGCAGTGCTAGAGATACTAGCGGGGGGCGATACAATGAGCAGTTCTTC
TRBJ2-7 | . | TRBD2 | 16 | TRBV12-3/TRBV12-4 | CASSLETSGGVSEQYF | TGTGCCAGCAGTTTAGAAACTAGCGGGGGGGTAAGTGAGCAGTACTTC
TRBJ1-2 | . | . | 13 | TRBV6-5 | CASSYQGPYGYTF | TGTGCCAGCAGTTACCAGGGTCCATATGGCTACACCTTC
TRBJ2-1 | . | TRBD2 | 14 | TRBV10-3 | CAISEVAGLNEQFF | TGTGCCATCAGTGAAGTAGCGGGGCTGAATGAGCAGTTCTTC
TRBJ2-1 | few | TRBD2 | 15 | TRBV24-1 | CATSDLPGGEAEQFF | TGTGCCACCAGTGATTTACCGGGAGGGGAGGCTGAGCAGTTCTTC
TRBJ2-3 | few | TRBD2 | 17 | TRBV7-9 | CASSSWRRAGETDTQYF | TGTGCCAGCAGCTCATGGCGGCGAGCGGGAGAAACAGATACGCAGTATTTT
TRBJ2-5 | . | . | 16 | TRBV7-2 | CASSSDVATRTETQYF | TGTGCCAGCAGCTCAGATGTAGCGACTAGAACCGAGACCCAGTACTTC
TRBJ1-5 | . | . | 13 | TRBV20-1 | CSAKGRSNQPQHF | TGCAGTGCAAAGGGGCGGAGCAATCAGCCCCAGCATTTT
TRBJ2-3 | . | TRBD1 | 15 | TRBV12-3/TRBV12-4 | CASRPGGISTDTQYF | TGTGCCAGCAGACCAGGGGGAATTAGCACAGATACGCAGTATTTT
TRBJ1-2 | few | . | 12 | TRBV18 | CASSPLVGDYTF | TGTGCCAGCTCACCACTGGTGGGGGACTACACCTTC
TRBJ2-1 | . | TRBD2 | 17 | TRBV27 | CASTPGTSGVPYNEQFF | TGTGCCAGCACCCCCGGCACTAGCGGGGTACCCTACAATGAGCAGTTCTTC
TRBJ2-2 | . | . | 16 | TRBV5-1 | CASSLNVAGPTGELFF | TGCGCCAGCAGCTTGAATGTCGCAGGGCCCACCGGGGAGCTGTTTTTT
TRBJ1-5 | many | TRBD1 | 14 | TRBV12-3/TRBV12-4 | CASSFSGGGQPQHF | TGTGCCAGCAGCTTCTCAGGGGGAGGACAGCCCCAGCATTTT
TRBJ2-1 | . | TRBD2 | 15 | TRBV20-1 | CSARDGTSAQETQFF | TGCAGTGCTAGAGACGGGACTAGCGCTCAAGAGACCCAGTTCTTC
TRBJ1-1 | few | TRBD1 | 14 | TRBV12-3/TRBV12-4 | CASTPGQGITEAFF | TGTGCCAGCACCCCGGGACAGGGGATCACTGAAGCTTTCTTT
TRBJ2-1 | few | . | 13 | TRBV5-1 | CASSSVPDNEQFF | TGCGCCAGCAGCTCCGTCCCAGACAATGAGCAGTTCTTC